The 18 T cell receptor beta chains presented below share a single source sample, sequenced in a study of blood T cell repertoires in COVID-19. Assay: immunoSEQ multiplex PCR; the TCRdb copy retains only in-frame clones and omits some. The repertoire has more than 300,000 clones, 86% of them found once; the top ten carry around 1.5%. The sample consisted of peripheral blood. These receptor sequences come from a woman in her forties or fifties with acute or convalescent COVID-19.

This rearrangement joins TRBV7-2 to TRBJ1-2; 9 nucleotides match TRBD1. Germline CDR1 and CDR2: SGHTA and FQGNSA. The CDR3 length is 14 residues. V lost 5 bases, J lost 4 bases, and 5 bases stayed unmatched. As DNA, the CDR3 is TGTGCCAGCAGCGCCCGGACAGGGGCCTATGGCTACACCTTC. Its protein product is CASSARTGAYGYTF. Full variable domain (remainder filled in from reference TRBV7-2 and TRBJ1-2): GAGVSQSPSNKVTEKGKDVELRCDPISGHTALYWYRQSLGQGLEFLIYFQGNSAPDKSGLPSDRFSAERTGGSVSTLTIQRTQQEDSAVYLCASSARTGAYGYTFGSGTRLTVV.

The chain combines TRBV27 with TRBJ2-1, with 10 bases that match TRBD1. From germline, CDR1 is MNHEY and CDR2 SMNVEV (reference sequence). This CDR3 has 14 amino acids. After removal of 6 bases from V and 6 bases from J, the junction contained 5 bases not matched to a gene. In nucleotides, the CDR3 is TGTGCCAGCAGCCCTGGACAGGGGGTCAATGAGCAGTTCTTC. It encodes CASSPGQGVNEQFF.

The chain recombines TRBV2 with TRBJ2-5; perhaps TRBD2 as D (5 bases). The CDR3 extends over 15 amino acids. Deletions cut 9 bases from V and 5 bases from J, with 22 bases between. Germline CDR1 and CDR2: SNHLY and FYNNEI. The chain's CDR3 is CASSRDTGLGETQYF. DNA for the CDR3: TGTGCCAGTTCTCGGGATACGGGGTTGGGGGAGACCCAGTACTTC. The full variable domain, its missing parts supplied by reference TRBV2 and TRBJ2-5, is EPEVTQTPSHQVTQMGQEVILRCVPISNHLYFYWYRQILGQKVEFLVSFYNNEISEKSEIFDDQFSVERPDGSNFTLKIRSTKLEDSAMYFCASSRDTGLGETQYFGPGTRLLVL.

The rearrangement uses TRBV19 and TRBJ1-5, with 11 nucleotides matching TRBD1. V was pared by 3 bases and J by 2 bases, with 6 bases of the junction left unmatched. Germline loops: CDR1 LNHDA, CDR2 SQIVND (reference sequence). The CDR3 totals 17 residues. The CDR3 DNA reads TGTGCCAGTAGTATCAGGACAGGGGGCGTTGGCAATCAGCCCCAGCATTTT. Translated: CASSIRTGGVGNQPQHF.

J is TRBJ1-2 and V is TRBV27; TRBD1 agrees at 8 bases. This CDR3 spans 14 amino acids. The junction had 5 bases not matched to a gene; V was cut back by 5 bases and J by 3 bases. Germline-derived CDR1 and CDR2 are MNHEY and SMNVEV (reference sequence). CDR3 sequence: CASSLQTGDYGYTF. CDR3 bases: TGTGCCAGCAGTCTTCAGACAGGGGACTATGGCTACACCTTC.

V is TRBV6-5 and J is TRBJ2-5; weak D call: TRBD1 (5 bases). V was pared by 1 base and J by 0 bases, with 12 bases between. The CDR3 spans 16 residues. Germline V gene lookup returns CDR1 MNHEY and CDR2 SVGAGI. This chain's CDR3 is CASSYLPRGYQETQYF. The CDR3 DNA sequence: TGTGCCAGCAGTTACTTACCTAGGGGCTACCAAGAGACCCAGTACTTC.

The rearrangement joins TRBV11-2 to TRBJ2-7, with 9 bases fitting TRBD2. With V trimmed by 3 bases and J by 4 bases, 4 bases remained unmatched. The CDR3 is 14 residues long. Germline V gene data show CDR1 as SGHAT and CDR2 as FQNNGV. The chain's CDR3 is CASSLREGPYEQYF. CDR3 DNA: TGTGCCAGCAGCTTGCGGGAGGGCCCATACGAGCAGTACTTC.

The gene calls are TRBV6-2 or TRBV6-3 and TRBJ1-5, with TRBD1 identical over 7 bases. With 6 bases clipped from V and 3 bases from J, the junction kept 5 bases outside the gene matches. CDR3 length equals 14 residues. Looked up from germline, CDR1 is MNHEY and CDR2 is SVGEGT. CDR3 amino acids: CASSLDRDNQPQHF. In nucleotides, the CDR3 is TGTGCCAGCAGCTTAGACAGGGACAATCAGCCCCAGCATTTT.

This clone was seen just once. The rearrangement joins TRBV11-2 to TRBJ2-7; 7 positions agree with TRBD1. Germline assignment: CDR1 SGHAT and CDR2 FQNNGV. CDR3 length: 13 amino acids. V dropped 5 bases and J dropped 4; count of bases not matched to a gene: 5. CDR3 residues: CASSRDSEYEQYF. CDR3 DNA sequence: TGTGCCAGCAGCAGGGACAGTGAATACGAGCAGTACTTC.

V and J are TRBV5-1 and TRBJ1-1; TRBD1 might be the D (5 bases). This CDR3 is 14 amino acids long. CDR1 is SGHRS, CDR2 YFSETQ, per germline. V lost 4 bases and J lost 0, with 10 bases in between. The CDR3 nucleotides are TGCGCCAGCAGCACGCAGGACATGAACACTGAAGCTTTCTTT. Translating gives CASSTQDMNTEAFF. Full variable domain (missing parts from reference TRBV5-1 and TRBJ1-1): KAGVTQTPRYLIKTRGQQVTLSCSPISGHRSVSWYQQTPGQGLQFLFEYFSETQRNKGNFPGRFSGRQFSNSRSEMNVSTLELGDSALYLCASSTQDMNTEAFFGQGTRLTVV.

The chain employs TRBV4-1 and TRBJ2-7, with TRBD2 matching over 8 bases. Germline CDR1 and CDR2: MGHRA and YSYEKL. The ends lost 1 base at V and 2 bases at J; junction bases unmatched: 4. This CDR3 region has 15 residues. Written as DNA, the CDR3 is TGCGCCAGCAGCCAAGTAACGGGAGGGGCCTACGAGCAGTACTTC. Translation gives CASSQVTGGAYEQYF.

The rearrangement links TRBV28 to TRBJ1-6; D ambiguous. The CDR3 has 16 residues. Germline lookup yields CDR1 MDHEN and CDR2 SYDVKM. Trimming shortened V by 6 bases and J by 3 bases, and 15 bases separated the two germline ends. In DNA, the CDR3 is TGTGCCAGCAGAATTTATTGGGCCGGCTATAATTCACCCCTCCACTTT. Its translation: CASRIYWAGYNSPLHF.

The J gene is TRBJ2-1, the V gene TRBV10-3, with 15 bases matching TRBD2. The CDR3 runs 15 residues. Germline trimming cut 10 bases from V and 8 bases from J; bases unmatched to any gene: 9. Germline values: CDR1 ENHRY, CDR2 SYGVKD. The CDR3 DNA follows: TGTGCCACCTCCGGGACTAGCGGGAGGTTGGATGAGCAGTTCTTC. Its translation: CATSGTSGRLDEQFF.

This sequence joins TRBV28 and TRBJ1-3; D is undetermined. The CDR3 totals 17 residues. Germline V gives CDR1 MDHEN, CDR2 SYDVKM. V shed 6 bases and J shed 4 bases, with 22 bases lying between them. The CDR3 loop reads CASSSHHDTSIGNTIYF. Here the CDR3 DNA reads TGTGCCAGCAGCTCCCACCACGACACTTCAATAGGAAACACCATATATTTT.

The rearrangement links TRBV2 to TRBJ2-2; the match to TRBD1 covers 8 bases. Germline V gene data show CDR1 as SNHLY and CDR2 as FYNNEI. V shed 6 bases, J shed 6 bases, and the junction held 6 bases outside the gene matches. The length of the CDR3 is 14 residues. The CDR3 here is CASRQQGEAGELFF. The DNA of the CDR3 is TGTGCCAGCAGGCAACAGGGGGAGGCCGGGGAGCTGTTTTTT.

The rearrangement joins TRBV19 to TRBJ2-1; 7 positions agree with TRBD2. This CDR3 contains 15 residues. Germline lookup yields CDR1 LNHDA and CDR2 SQIVND (reference sequence). J lost 6 bases, V lost 1 base, and 6 bases had no gene match. The CDR3 DNA is TGTGCCAGTAGTATAGGGACTAGAGCCCCCAATGAGCAGTTCTTC. It yields the protein CASSIGTRAPNEQFF.

This clone was seen a few times. The gene calls are TRBV6-2 or TRBV6-3 and TRBJ2-7; 10 bases align to TRBD2. Trimming took 4 bases from V and 2 from J; bases not matched to a gene: 11. This CDR3 is built from 17 residues. CDR1 is MNHEY and CDR2 is SVGEGT in the germline V gene. This CDR3 reads CASSWPGSGRPTYEQYF. CDR3 DNA: TGTGCCAGCAGTTGGCCTGGTAGCGGGAGGCCAACCTACGAGCAGTACTTC.

The chain joins TRBV3-1 (or the pseudogene TRBV3-2) to TRBJ1-2; no definite D call. CDR1 and CDR2 from the germline V gene are LGHDT and YNNKEL (reference sequence). V gave up 2 bases and J gave up 8 bases, with 15 bases separating them. The CDR3 consists of 14 residues. CDR3 nucleotide sequence: TGTGCCAGCAGCCAAACTTGGGGTCCGGGAGGCTACACCTTC. This gives the protein CASSQTWGPGGYTF.